This TCR beta chain was observed in a study of a mutant IDH1 vaccine in newly diagnosed glioma. Study-wide results and caveats: Pseudoprogression appeared unlinked to shifts in leading peripheral T cell clonotypes.

Using immunoSEQ multiplex PCR, the repertoire was profiled, and TCRdb retains in-frame clones only, with some absent. There are around 66,000 clones in the sample; around 80% occur only once, and approximately 6% lies in the top ten. With respect to this clone: Its antigen remains unidentified.

The sample's time point: week 11, during vaccination. What each vaccine dose contained was 300 ug of mutant IDH1 20-mer peptide, accompanied by topical imiquimod. Donors' newly diagnosed IDH1-mutant WHO grade 3 or 4 astrocytomas lacked nuclear ATRX. The CDR3 runs 14 residues. Germline V gene lookup returns CDR1 SGDLS and CDR2 YYNGEE. V was shortened by 0 bases and J by 10 bases, with 11 bases between the two germline ends. The specimen was PBMCs, collected from a glioma patient whose treatment included an IDH1 peptide vaccine. This receptor was identified in a man aged 50-59 years with glioma. The chain joins TRBV9 to TRBJ1-6; D is uncertain. The CDR3 loop is CASSVATGGSPLHF. CDR3 in DNA: TGTGCCAGCAGCGTAGCTACGGGAGGGTCACCCCTCCACTTT.